This T cell receptor beta chain was sequenced during a study of blood T cell repertoires in COVID-19. Across over 20 US areas, participants ranged in age from about 18 to 90 years. Cohorts were determined from participant-reported clinical history. Generated by immunoSEQ multiplex PCR, the TCRdb table keeps only in-frame clones and is missing some. The table lists 300,000 to 400,000 clones, 80% to 90% of them singletons. The CDR3 totals 14 residues. V dropped 5 bases and J dropped 6 bases, with 16 bases sitting between them. Germline CDR1 is ENHRY and CDR2 is SYGVKD. The sequenced sample consisted of PBMCs or T cells enriched from blood (not recorded which). V usage is TRBV10-3 and J usage is TRBJ1-1; perhaps TRBD1 as D (6 bases). The source of this sequence is a woman aged 40-49 years with acute COVID-19. CDR3: CAISHQAGAPEAFF. Written as DNA, the CDR3 is TGTGCCATCAGTCATCAGGCGGGGGCACCTGAAGCTTTCTTT.